Listed below are T cell receptor beta chains from one sample, sequenced in a study of technical replicates of blood from several donors. Assay: immunoSEQ multiplex PCR; the TCRdb copy retains only in-frame clones and omits some. This table has about 70,000 clones, roughly 90% appearing once. Sequences were obtained from PBMCs. These receptors were obtained from a human donor in good health. Some clones in this sample may be carry-over from other donors' samples. The CDR3 runs from the conserved cysteine through the conserved F or W. D genes are given only for firm matches. Clone sizes are given selectively: once, few, many, or a class where the clone is expanded.

V	J	D	size	CDR3	DNA
TRBV7-3	TRBJ2-2	.	.	CASRTDSRTGELFF	TGTGCCAGCAGAACGGACAGTCGGACCGGGGAGCTGTTTTTT
TRBV6-5	TRBJ2-2	.	.	CASSGRGGAGELFF	TGTGCCAGCAGTGGCCGGGGAGGAGCCGGGGAGCTGTTTTTT
TRBV18	TRBJ1-1	.	.	CASSTARGTEAFF	TGTGCCAGCTCAACCGCAAGGGGCACTGAAGCTTTCTTT
TRBV15	TRBJ1-1	.	.	CATSRGAGLNTEAFF	TGTGCCACCAGCAGAGGGGCGGGATTGAACACTGAAGCTTTCTTT
TRBV7-9	TRBJ2-7	TRBD1	.	CASSLGRTGDSYEQYF	TGTGCCAGCAGCCTGGGCAGGACAGGGGACTCCTACGAGCAGTACTTC
TRBV6-5	TRBJ2-1	TRBD1	.	CASSQGTAAYNEQFF	TGTGCCAGCAGTCAAGGGACAGCCGCCTACAATGAGCAGTTCTTC
TRBV30	TRBJ1-5	.	once	CAWSLDSNQPQHF	TGTGCCTGGAGTTTAGATAGCAATCAGCCCCAGCATTTT
TRBV5-6	TRBJ1-4	TRBD1	.	CASSTVTGYNEKLFF	TGTGCCAGCAGCACAGTGACAGGGTATAATGAAAAACTGTTTTTT
TRBV11-2	TRBJ2-2	.	.	CASSPLLPPNTGELFF	TGTGCCAGCAGCCCCCTACTACCACCGAACACCGGGGAGCTGTTTTTT
TRBV5-4	TRBJ1-5	.	.	CASSSYEGPQHF	TGTGCCAGCAGCTCCTACGAGGGGCCCCAGCATTTT
TRBV18	TRBJ2-7	TRBD1	.	CASSSGTGASEQYF	TGTGCCAGCTCTTCCGGGACAGGGGCCTCCGAGCAGTACTTC
TRBV11-2	TRBJ2-7	TRBD1	once	CASTSDRVISEQYF	TGTGCCAGCACCAGTGACAGGGTAATAAGTGAGCAGTACTTC
TRBV29-1	TRBJ1-1	TRBD1	once	CSVEVTRDRVRGTEAFF	TGCAGCGTTGAAGTCACTCGGGACAGGGTAAGGGGCACTGAAGCTTTCTTT
TRBV19	TRBJ2-6	.	.	CASSMEPLSSGANVLTF	TGTGCCAGTAGTATGGAGCCACTGAGCTCTGGGGCCAACGTCCTGACTTTC
TRBV27	TRBJ1-1	TRBD1	.	CASSLSRGQGPEAFF	TGTGCCAGCAGTTTATCGCGAGGACAGGGCCCTGAAGCTTTCTTT
TRBV5-8	TRBJ2-7	TRBD2	.	CASGKKRDSYEQYF	TGTGCCAGCGGCAAAAAGCGGGACTCCTACGAGCAGTACTTC
TRBV5-5	TRBJ1-1	.	.	CASSRGGGQNTEAFF	TGTGCCAGCAGCCGCGGGGGTGGGCAGAACACTGAAGCTTTCTTT
TRBV7-2	TRBJ2-7	TRBD2	.	CASSLDSGRSYEQYF	TGTGCCAGCAGCTTAGATAGCGGGAGGTCCTACGAGCAGTACTTC
TRBV5-4	TRBJ2-1	TRBD1	.	CASTLDGRRGPTYNEQFF	TGTGCCAGCACCCTGGACGGGCGTAGGGGGCCCACCTACAATGAGCAGTTCTTC
TRBV5-1	TRBJ1-1	.	.	CASSLAGVSTEAFF	TGCGCCAGCAGCTTGGCAGGGGTTAGCACTGAAGCTTTCTTT
TRBV6-5	TRBJ2-7	.	.	CASSYSRGYFSYEQYF	TGTGCCAGCAGTTACTCGAGAGGGTATTTCTCCTACGAGCAGTACTTC
TRBV7-9	TRBJ1-2	.	.	CASSFPGVLGYTF	TGTGCCAGCAGCTTCCCAGGGGTTCTGGGCTACACCTTC
TRBV6-5	TRBJ2-3	.	.	CASSYTFQDTQYF	TGTGCCAGCAGTTACACATTCCAAGATACGCAGTATTTT
TRBV6-4	TRBJ2-1	.	.	CASSDSGRPYNEQFF	TGTGCCAGCAGTGATTCAGGGCGGCCCTACAATGAGCAGTTCTTC
TRBV5-1	TRBJ2-3	TRBD2	.	CASSPTSGGPDPQYF	TGCGCCAGCAGCCCGACTAGCGGGGGGCCGGATCCGCAGTATTTT
TRBV7-2	TRBJ1-1	.	.	CASSLERDLGAFF	TGTGCCAGCAGCTTAGAGCGGGACTTGGGCGCTTTCTTT
TRBV7-2	TRBJ1-1	TRBD1	.	CASSFQGVRLQNTEAFF	TGTGCCAGCAGCTTCCAGGGGGTCCGCCTCCAGAACACTGAAGCTTTCTTT
TRBV6-6	TRBJ2-7	.	.	CASRGDSSIHEQYF	TGTGCCAGCAGGGGTGACAGTTCCATCCACGAGCAGTACTTC
TRBV9	TRBJ2-3	.	.	CASSFSGVTDTQYF	TGTGCCAGCAGCTTTTCGGGTGTCACAGATACGCAGTATTTT